The TCR beta chain under discussion was sequenced for a study of coeliac disease. Study observations and caveats: The authors considered this approach unsuitable for unbiased detection of gliadin-specific T cells.

The protocol was immunoSEQ multiplex PCR, while the TCRdb copy is restricted to in-frame clones and leaves out a portion. The repertoire holds some 2,100 clones, with 61% as singletons. This clone was detected only once. Its antigen is still unknown. CDR3 size: 14 residues. Germline assignment: CDR1 MNHEY and CDR2 SMNVEV (reference sequence). V lost 6 bases to trimming and J lost 8 bases; unmatched junction nucleotides: 9. The source of this sequence is a woman in her 30s with active celiac disease. Sequenced: lamina propria lymphocytes from the gut. The chain links TRBV27 to TRBJ1-4, with 7 nucleotides matching TRBD1. CDR3 sequence reads: CASRRQGLGEKLFF. CDR3 bases: TGTGCCAGCAGACGACAGGGTTTAGGGGAAAAACTGTTTTTT.